One sample yielded the 29 T cell receptor beta chains listed below, sequenced in a study of beta chain features in type 1 diabetes listed by TCRdb under 2018. Points the paper makes about the study in general: Type 1 diabetes patients showed a moderate but significant shortening of TCRB CDR3 length in all four CD4+ subsets.

These receptors have no known antigen. The library relied on the immunoSEQ multiplex PCR assay. The High Capacity cDNA Reverse Transcription Kit was used to reverse transcribe all of the isolated RNA, meaning that expressed TCRB transcripts were what got sequenced. TCRdb took this table from immuneACCESS and kept in-frame rearrangements with V and J called. Such tables lack part of the clones; where checked against another copy, unresolved V genes explain under half of the gap, and the rest is unexplained. The sample data list some 240,000 clones, and more than 15% of these were observed just once. The leading ten clones occupy 0.065% to 0.1% of the sample. Sequencing was carried out using naive CD4+ T cells from blood. The cell subset or site label for this specimen denotes: true naive CD4+ T cells. The receptors here all came from a young man with type 1 diabetes.

Remarks on this clone: Different DNA sequences within this sample yield the same CDR3. CDR3 region: CAWAVYNEQFF. Written as DNA, the CDR3 is TGTGCCTGGGCAGTTTACAATGAGCAGTTCTTC. V and J are TRBV30 and TRBJ2-1; D ambiguous. This CDR3 comprises 11 residues. Germline V gene data show CDR1 as GTSNPN and CDR2 as SVGIG (reference sequence). Trimming removed 5 bases from V and 4 bases from J, with 6 bases in between.

This clone has more than one count but fewer than ten. The rearrangement uses TRBV7-9 and TRBJ2-2; tentative D call: TRBD1 (5 bases). The germline gives CDR1 SEHNR, CDR2 FQNEAQ (reference sequence). Trimming removed 2 bases from V and 5 bases from J, with 15 bases in between. CDR3 length: 16 residues. The CDR3 is CASSLPDRDWTGELFF. CDR3 sequence (DNA): TGTGCCAGCAGCTTACCCGACAGAGATTGGACCGGGGAGCTGTTTTTT.

V usage is TRBV7-9 and J usage is TRBJ2-4; D possibly corresponds to TRBD2 (5 bases). Trimming stripped 5 bases from V and 6 bases from J, with 14 bases between. From germline, CDR1 is SEHNR and CDR2 FQNEAQ (reference sequence). The CDR3 covers 14 residues. The CDR3 DNA reads as TGTGCCAGCAGCCCCCCCGGGGATCGAAACATTCAGTACTTC. Residues: CASSPPGDRNIQYF.

V gene TRBV5-1 combines with J gene TRBJ2-7; D gene uncertain. V gave up 4 bases and J gave up 0 bases, with 14 bases separating them. Germline V CDR1 and CDR2: SGHRS, YFSETQ. This CDR3 contains 15 residues. CDR3 region: CASSLPGPYSYEQYF. CDR3 DNA sequence: TGCGCCAGCAGCCTCCCCGGGCCTTACTCCTACGAGCAGTACTTC.

Turning to this clone: The identical CDR3 is also encoded by other nucleotide sequences in the sample. This chain connects TRBV29-1 to TRBJ2-3; D remains unclear. Per the germline V gene, CDR1 is SQVTM and CDR2 is ANQGSEA. The ends were cut back, 4 bases at V and 0 bases at J, with 8 bases in the middle. The CDR3 covers 13 residues. CDR3 DNA sequence: TGCAGCGTTGGCGGAGCTAGCACAGATACGCAGTATTTT. It is translated as CSVGGASTDTQYF.

In its sample, this clone was seen a few times. This sequence joins TRBV19 and TRBJ1-5, with D tentatively TRBD1 (5 bases). Trimming shortened V by 5 bases and J by 1 base, and 18 bases separated the two germline ends. Germline CDR1 and CDR2: LNHDA and SQIVND (reference sequence). This CDR3 comprises 17 residues. CDR3 sequence (DNA): TGTGCCAGTAGTTACCGAGACCAGGGAGGGAGCAATCAGCCCCAGCATTTT. Translating gives CASSYRDQGGSNQPQHF.

The chain couples TRBV7-2 to TRBJ2-5, with TRBD2 matching 14 bases. V dropped 5 bases and J dropped 4; count of bases not matched to a gene: 6. Germline assignment: CDR1 SGHTA and CDR2 FQGNSA. The CDR3 runs to 16 residues. CDR3 nucleotides: TGTGCCAGCAGCAGAGGGACTAGCGGGGGAGGAGAGACCCAGTACTTC. It specifies CASSRGTSGGGETQYF.

This clone was seen more than once but under ten times. The rearrangement uses TRBV11-2 and TRBJ2-1; tentatively, D is TRBD1 (6 bases). Germline CDR1 is SGHAT and CDR2 is FQNNGV. The V end was cut by 5 bases, the J end by 8 bases, with 16 bases between. There are 14 residues in the CDR3. The CDR3 is CASSARGGNHEQFF. CDR3 DNA: TGTGCCAGCAGCGCCCGAGGGGGAAACCATGAGCAGTTCTTC.

This clone was seen more than once but under ten times. The chain joins TRBV7-9 to TRBJ2-3, with D perhaps matching TRBD2 (6 bases). Trimming took 5 bases from V and 1 from J, leaving 22 bases between them. There are 18 residues in the CDR3. From germline, CDR1 is SEHNR and CDR2 FQNEAQ (reference sequence). CDR3 bases: TGTGCCAGCAGCCGCTCCGGGGGACCGTCTAGAGGCACAGATACGCAGTATTTT. Its protein is CASSRSGGPSRGTDTQYF.

This clone was observed a handful of times. The chain recombines TRBV7-2 with TRBJ2-1; no firm D call. Trimming stripped 11 bases from V and 0 bases from J, with 14 bases between. The germline gives CDR1 SGHTA, CDR2 FQGNSA. The CDR3 spans 14 residues. The CDR3 is CASSPLGSYNEQFF. The CDR3, as DNA: TGTGCCTCCAGCCCGCTCGGCTCCTACAATGAGCAGTTCTTC.

This clone was seen only a few times. The chain joins TRBV2 to TRBJ1-5; the D is unclear. CDR3 size: 14 residues. CDR1 and CDR2 from the germline V gene are SNHLY and FYNNEI. V was cut by 4 bases and J by 2 bases, with 9 bases left in between. The CDR3 loop is CASSALDGNQPQHF. For the CDR3, the DNA is TGTGCCAGCAGTGCTCTTGATGGCAATCAGCCCCAGCATTTT.

There are a few counts of this clone. This sequence joins TRBV29-1 and TRBJ2-3; D is possibly TRBD1 (7 bases). The CDR3 runs 13 residues. With 6 bases removed from V and 4 bases from J, the gap between germline ends came to 14 bases. The germline V gene has CDR1 SQVTM and CDR2 ANQGSEA. The CDR3 nucleotides are TGCAGCGTGCCAGTCAGGGGGGCAGATACGCAGTATTTT. Protein product: CSVPVRGADTQYF.

This clone showed up just a few times. The chain carries TRBV19 and TRBJ1-2, with 9 bases aligning to TRBD1. Looked up from germline, CDR1 is LNHDA and CDR2 is SQIVND (reference sequence). This CDR3 contains 15 residues. The V and J ends lost 10 bases and 4 bases, in that order; junction bases with no gene match: 13. The CDR3 sequence: CATVTGGIYPYGYTF. CDR3 in DNA: TGTGCCACGGTGACAGGGGGTATATATCCCTATGGCTACACCTTC.

With respect to this clone: Distinct nucleotide sequences in the sample also encode this CDR3. The DNA of the CDR3 is TGTGCCAGCAGCCCCCCGGGACAGGTCTCTGGAAACACCATATATTTT. Translation: CASSPPGQVSGNTIYF. The rearrangement uses TRBV7-2 and TRBJ1-3, with 8 bases that match TRBD1. This CDR3 contains 16 residues. J was trimmed by 0 bases and V by 5 bases; bases with no gene match: 6. Germline V gene sequence: CDR1 SGHTA, CDR2 FQGNSA.

The rearrangement uses TRBV6-1 and TRBJ2-5, with D possibly matching TRBD1 (6 bases). The CDR3 consists of 14 residues. Per germline, CDR1 MNHNS and CDR2 SASEGT. Trimming cost V 6 bases and J 5 bases, with 16 bases left between them. CDR3 nucleotides: TGTGCCAGCAGCACAACCAGGGGTAGGGAGACCCAGTACTTC. Amino acid sequence: CASSTTRGRETQYF.

This clone was detected only a few times. This chain joins TRBV7-9 and TRBJ2-1; 9 bases match TRBD1. Germline V gene data show CDR1 as SEHNR and CDR2 as FQNEAQ (reference sequence). This CDR3 has 14 amino acids. The V and J ends lost 5 bases and 7 bases, in that order; junction bases with no gene match: 6. CDR3 protein: CASSPSTGGNEQFF. CDR3 in DNA: TGTGCCAGCAGCCCTTCGACAGGGGGGAATGAGCAGTTCTTC.

Only a few counts were recorded for this clone. The gene calls are TRBV7-2 and TRBJ2-7, with TRBD2 identical over 8 bases. The germline V gene encodes CDR1 SGHTA and CDR2 FQGNSA. V dropped 4 bases and J dropped 9; count of bases not matched to a gene: 14. The CDR3 sequence is 15 residues long. DNA for the CDR3: TGTGCCAGCAGCTCACCGGGAGGGAGCGGGCGCAGGCAGTACTTC. Translated, it gives CASSSPGGSGRRQYF.

This clone appeared a few times. The chain has TRBV12-5 and TRBJ1-2, with 11 bases that match TRBD1. This CDR3 has 13 residues. V lost 5 bases, J lost 8 bases, and 4 bases stayed unmatched. Looked up from germline, CDR1 is LGHNT and CDR2 is FRNRAP. In nucleotides, the CDR3 is TGTGCTAGTGGTCCACGGACAGGGGGCGGCTACACCTTC. Translating gives CASGPRTGGGYTF.

The chain has TRBV4-1 and TRBJ2-7; perhaps TRBD2 as D (6 bases). This CDR3 contains 14 residues. Germline CDR1 reads MGHRA; CDR2 reads YSYEKL. V was shortened by 2 bases and J by 1 base, with 9 bases between the two germline ends. DNA for the CDR3: TGCGCCAGCAGCCAAATCCTAGCGTCCTACGAGCAGTACTTC. Translating it yields CASSQILASYEQYF.

The V and J genes are TRBV28 and TRBJ2-3, with 8 bases matching TRBD2. Germline assignment: CDR1 MDHEN and CDR2 SYDVKM. V was pared by 3 bases and J by 3 bases, with 8 bases of the junction left unmatched. This CDR3 is built from 16 residues. In nucleotides, the CDR3 is TGTGCCAGCAGTTTTAGAGCGGGAGTCGTTACAGATACGCAGTATTTT. This codes for CASSFRAGVVTDTQYF.

In this sample, this clone turned up a few times. The chain recombines TRBV28 with TRBJ2-7; 11 bases line up with TRBD2. This CDR3 is built from 14 residues. Unmatched junction bases numbered 4, after V lost 5 bases and J lost 4 bases. Germline lookup yields CDR1 MDHEN and CDR2 SYDVKM. CDR3 in amino acids: CASSEGTSGYEQYF. The DNA for the CDR3 is TGTGCCAGCAGTGAAGGGACTAGCGGATACGAGCAGTACTTC. The variable domain in full, completed from reference TRBV28 and TRBJ2-7, reads DVKVTQSSRYLVKRTGEKVFLECVQDMDHENMFWYRQDPGLGLRLIYFSYDVKMKEKGDIPEGYSVSREKKERFSLILESASTNQTSMYLCASSEGTSGYEQYFGPGTRLTVT.

Turning to this clone: Distinct nucleotide sequences in the sample also encode this CDR3. The rearrangement joins TRBV15 to TRBJ2-3; D unresolved. Between the trimmed V and J ends, which lost 0 bases and 5 bases, there was a span of 3 bases. This CDR3 has 12 residues. Germline CDR1 and CDR2: LNHNV and YYDKDF (reference sequence). CDR3 in amino acids: CATSRDRDTQYF. In DNA form, the CDR3 reads TGTGCCACCAGCAGAGACCGAGATACGCAGTATTTT.

The V call is TRBV29-1, the J call TRBJ1-4; D is perhaps TRBD1 (5 bases). The V and J ends lost 5 bases and 0 bases respectively, with 13 bases between them. Per the germline V gene, CDR1 is SQVTM and CDR2 is ANQGSEA. The CDR3 totals 15 residues. The CDR3 spells CSVNGHTATNEKLFF. CDR3 nucleotide sequence: TGCAGCGTTAACGGACACACGGCAACTAATGAAAAACTGTTTTTT. Combining the CDR3 with reference TRBV29-1 and TRBJ1-4 gives the whole variable domain SAVISQKPSRDICQRGTSLTIQCQVDSQVTMMFWYRQQPGQSLTLIATANQGSEATYESGFVIDKFPISRPNLTFSTLTVSNMSPEDSSIYLCSVNGHTATNEKLFFGSGTQLSVL.

This sequence joins TRBV10-3 and TRBJ2-1; TRBD2 agrees at 14 bases. This CDR3 has 15 amino acids. Germline loops: CDR1 ENHRY, CDR2 SYGVKD. The V segment lost 6 bases and the J segment 6 bases; nucleotides outside the gene matches: 4. The CDR3 region has the DNA TGTGCCATCAGCGCCGGGACTAGCGGGAGCAATGAGCAGTTCTTC. Translating it yields CAISAGTSGSNEQFF.

The CDR3 region is CSVDAGLSSGANVLTF. The CDR3 DNA reads as TGCAGCGTTGATGCGGGACTGTCCTCTGGGGCCAACGTCCTGACTTTC. V usage is TRBV29-1 and J usage is TRBJ2-6; D may be TRBD2 (6 bases). CDR1 and CDR2 (germline): SQVTM, ANQGSEA. V lost 3 bases to trimming and J lost 0 bases, with 12 bases between them. The CDR3 is made up of 16 amino acids. Full variable domain (missing parts from reference TRBV29-1 and TRBJ2-6): SAVISQKPSRDICQRGTSLTIQCQVDSQVTMMFWYRQQPGQSLTLIATANQGSEATYESGFVIDKFPISRPNLTFSTLTVSNMSPEDSSIYLCSVDAGLSSGANVLTFGAGSRLTVL.

This clone has more than one count but fewer than ten. CDR3 sequence (DNA): TGTGCCAGCAGCGAGACCACACAGGGGGCGCTTGGCTATGGCTACACCTTC. This sequence encodes CASSETTQGALGYGYTF. The chain joins TRBV9 to TRBJ1-2; 9 bases agree with TRBD1. V was pared by 3 bases and J by 4 bases, with 13 bases of the junction left unmatched. This CDR3 has 17 residues. CDR1 and CDR2 (germline): SGDLS, YYNGEE.

The gene calls are TRBV7-2 and TRBJ2-7; D call uncertain. V lost 1 base, J lost 2 bases, and 9 bases lay in between. This CDR3 has 14 amino acids. Germline V lookup: CDR1 SGHTA, CDR2 FQGNSA. The CDR3 DNA is TGTGCCAGCAGCTTAGTAGGCCGGACCTACGAGCAGTACTTC. Translating gives CASSLVGRTYEQYF.

This sequence joins TRBV5-1 and TRBJ2-2; 8 bases agree with TRBD2. With 5 bases clipped from V and 7 bases from J, the junction kept 7 bases outside the gene matches. Germline CDR1 SGHRS, CDR2 YFSETQ. This CDR3 is built from 14 residues. The CDR3: CASRTSDEGGELFF. The DNA for the CDR3 is TGCGCCAGCAGGACTAGCGACGAGGGCGGGGAGCTGTTTTTT.

The rearrangement uses TRBV19 and TRBJ2-6; D is unresolved. CDR3 size: 14 residues. The germline gives CDR1 LNHDA, CDR2 SQIVND (reference sequence). Trimming took 1 base from V and 2 from J, leaving 3 bases between them. The CDR3 here is CASSIVTGANVLTF. The CDR3 DNA reads TGTGCCAGTAGTATAGTTACTGGGGCCAACGTCCTGACTTTC. The full variable domain, completed using reference TRBV19 and TRBJ2-6, is DGGITQSPKYLFRKEGQNVTLSCEQNLNHDAMYWYRQDPGQGLRLIYYSQIVNDFQKGDIAEGYSVSREKKESFPLTVTSAQKNPTAFYLCASSIVTGANVLTFGAGSRLTVL.